The T cell receptor beta chain described here comes from a study of blood T cell repertoires in COVID-19. Study overall: Acute and convalescent COVID-19 specimens originated in the United States, Italy and Spain.

CDR1 and CDR2 (germline): MNHEY, SMNVEV (reference sequence). The CDR3 has 16 residues. Germline trimming cut 4 bases from V and 2 bases from J; bases unmatched to any gene: 8. TCRdb's copy holds only in-frame clones and misses some; the assay was immunoSEQ multiplex PCR. The data show around 150,000 clones, around nine tenths seen once. The source of this sequence is a man aged 45-65 years with active or convalescent COVID-19. The genes are TRBV27 and TRBJ2-1; 7 nucleotides line up with TRBD1. The source material was peripheral blood. The CDR3 DNA follows: TGTGCCAGCAGTTATCGACAGGGAAATCCCTACAATGAGCAGTTCTTC. It specifies CASSYRQGNPYNEQFF.